These T cell receptor beta chains were read from a single sample in a study of blood T cell repertoires in COVID-19. The assay was immunoSEQ multiplex PCR, and TCRdb's table has in-frame clones only and misses some. Found here are under 200,000 clones, about 82% of them singletons; the top ten hold about 5.6%. Sequencing was performed on PBMCs or T cells enriched from blood (not recorded which). These receptors originate from a man aged 35 to 55 with acute COVID-19. Each CDR3 is given with its conserved first and last residue. A D gene is named only where the DNA matches it firmly. Rows give clone size only sometimes, using once, few, many, or a class for an expanded clone.

D gene,J gene,V gene,clone size,CDR3 DNA,CDR3 protein
.,TRBJ1-1,TRBV7-8,.,TGTGCCAGCAGCTTAGTTATGGCCGAGAACACTGAAGCTTTCTTT,CASSLVMAENTEAFF
.,TRBJ2-4,TRBV11-3,.,TGTGCCAGCAGCCATGGACTATCTACAGCCAAAAACATTCAGTACTTC,CASSHGLSTAKNIQYF
.,TRBJ1-5,TRBV28,.,TGTGCCAGCAGTTTATACGGGTGGAGTCAGCCCCAGCATTTT,CASSLYGWSQPQHF
.,TRBJ1-5,TRBV7-2,.,TGTGCCAGCAGCTTACGGGACAATCAGCCCCAGCATTTT,CASSLRDNQPQHF
TRBD2,TRBJ2-2,TRBV5-4,.,TGTGCCAGCAGACCCGGGACTAGGAGCACCGGGGAGCTGTTTTTT,CASRPGTRSTGELFF
TRBD2,TRBJ2-5,TRBV10-2,.,TGCGCCAGCTCGAAGGGTGAAGCGGGAGACCTTTTTGAGACCCAGTACTTC,CASSKGEAGDLFETQYF
TRBD1,TRBJ1-2,TRBV28,.,TGTGCCAGCAAGACAGGGAGGAACTATGGCTACACCTTC,CASKTGRNYGYTF
TRBD2,TRBJ2-7,TRBV9,.,TGTGCCAGCAGCCCCTCGACTAGCGGGACCTACGAGCAGTACTTC,CASSPSTSGTYEQYF
.,TRBJ2-1,TRBV5-1,many,TGCGCCAGCAGCTCTGAGGGGAGGAGCTCCTACAATGAGCAGTTCTTC,CASSSEGRSSYNEQFF
TRBD1,TRBJ2-2,TRBV18,.,TGTGCCAGCTCACCACGACAGGGGGGAACCGGGGAGCTGTTTTTT,CASSPRQGGTGELFF
.,TRBJ2-3,TRBV5-1,.,TGCGCCAGCGGTATCGCCGGGAGACCTAGCACAGATACGCAGTATTTT,CASGIAGRPSTDTQYF
TRBD2,TRBJ2-7,TRBV28,.,TGTGCCAGCAGTTTGATAGCGGGACAAGTAAGCGAGCAGTACTTC,CASSLIAGQVSEQYF